These T cell receptor beta chains were read from a single sample in a study of blood T cell repertoires in COVID-19. Generated by immunoSEQ multiplex PCR, the TCRdb table keeps only in-frame clones and is missing some. The sample carries more than 90,000 clones, around 92% recorded once. Sequenced: peripheral blood. The receptors come from a man aged 50 to 59 with active COVID-19. Both conserved end residues are part of each CDR3. D genes are given only for firm matches. Size values are once, few and many counts, or a class for expanded clones, and some rows have none.

abundance,j_gene,d_gene,v_gene,CDR3nt,CDR3aa
.,TRBJ2-1,TRBD2,TRBV2,TGTGCCAGCAGCCTGGGACTAGCAGACAATGAGCAGTTCTTC,CASSLGLADNEQFF
.,TRBJ2-1,TRBD2,TRBV6-2/TRBV6-3,TGTGCCAGCAGTTACCGGAAGGCGGGGGTTACACGCTATGAGCAGTTCTTC,CASSYRKAGVTRYEQFF
.,TRBJ2-5,TRBD2,TRBV3-1/TRBV3-2,TGTGCCAGCAGCCAAGGCGGGAGCTTTGGAAAGACCCAGTACTTC,CASSQGGSFGKTQYF
.,TRBJ1-1,TRBD1,TRBV5-1,TGCGCCAGCAGCTTTCTACCGGGACAGGGGAGGGGCACTGAAGCTTTCTTT,CASSFLPGQGRGTEAFF
.,TRBJ2-7,.,TRBV7-2,TGTGCCAGCAGCTTAGCCAGGGTTAAGGATGAGCAGTACTTC,CASSLARVKDEQYF
once,TRBJ2-1,.,TRBV9,TGTGCCAGCAGCCTGACTGGGTCCTACAATGAGCAGTTCTTC,CASSLTGSYNEQFF
.,TRBJ2-1,.,TRBV3-1/TRBV3-2,TGTGCCAGCAGCCAAGAGGTCCCTACTACCTACAATGAGCAGTTCTTC,CASSQEVPTTYNEQFF
.,TRBJ2-2,TRBD2,TRBV28,TGTGCCAGCAGTTCTCTAATCCTAGCGGGTGTCACCGGGGAGCTGTTTTTT,CASSSLILAGVTGELFF
.,TRBJ1-5,.,TRBV6-5,TGTGCCAGCAGAAAGACGGGGAATCAGCCCCAGCATTTT,CASRKTGNQPQHF
.,TRBJ1-1,TRBD1,TRBV29-1,TGCAGCGTTCAGGGGGCTTCAGGCCTTGAAGCTTTCTTT,CSVQGASGLEAFF
.,TRBJ2-2,.,TRBV7-8,TGTGCCAGCAGCCCTATCGCGGGATGGGGGAGAGGGACCGGGGAGCTGTTTTTT,CASSPIAGWGRGTGELFF
once,TRBJ1-1,.,TRBV4-2,TGTGCCAGCAGCCAAGATCGGACTGAGGATGAGGCTTTCTTT,CASSQDRTEDEAFF
.,TRBJ2-2,TRBD1,TRBV5-1,TGCGCCAGCAGCTCCCTGACAGGGGGAACCGGGGAGCTGTTTTTT,CASSSLTGGTGELFF
.,TRBJ2-5,TRBD2,TRBV28,TGTGCCAGCACTTTGGGGGGGGTTGGCGAGACCCAGTACTTC,CASTLGGVGETQYF
.,TRBJ2-1,TRBD2,TRBV30,TGTGCCTGGAGTGTACAAACTAGCGGGAGAGGTAATGAGCAGTTCTTC,CAWSVQTSGRGNEQFF
.,TRBJ1-1,.,TRBV7-9,TGTGCCAGCAGCTTAGCCCAAGGACAGTCTGAAGCTTTCTTT,CASSLAQGQSEAFF
.,TRBJ1-1,.,TRBV5-5,TGTGCCAGCGTTGAGGCCTTCTATCGCGGGGCTGAAGCTTTCTTT,CASVEAFYRGAEAFF
.,TRBJ1-2,.,TRBV20-1,TGCAGTGCTAGTCTGGAAGAGGGCTATGGCTACACCTTC,CSASLEEGYGYTF
.,TRBJ2-7,.,TRBV5-8,TGTGCCAGCCGCTCCAACTACGAGCAGTACTTC,CASRSNYEQYF
once,TRBJ2-2,TRBD2,TRBV6-4,TGTGCCAGCAGTCCAGGGACTAGCGGGACCGGGGAGCTGTTTTTT,CASSPGTSGTGELFF